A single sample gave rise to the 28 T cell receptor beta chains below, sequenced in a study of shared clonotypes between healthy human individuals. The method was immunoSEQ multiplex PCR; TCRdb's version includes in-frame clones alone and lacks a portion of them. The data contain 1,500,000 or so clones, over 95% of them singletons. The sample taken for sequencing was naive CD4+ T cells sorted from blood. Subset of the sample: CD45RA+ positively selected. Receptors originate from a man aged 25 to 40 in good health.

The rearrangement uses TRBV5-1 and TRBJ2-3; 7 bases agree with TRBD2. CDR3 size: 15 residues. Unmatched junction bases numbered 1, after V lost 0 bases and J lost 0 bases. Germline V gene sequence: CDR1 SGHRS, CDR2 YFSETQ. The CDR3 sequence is CASSLGEGSTDTQYF. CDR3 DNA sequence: TGCGCCAGCAGCTTGGGGGAGGGAAGCACAGATACGCAGTATTTT.

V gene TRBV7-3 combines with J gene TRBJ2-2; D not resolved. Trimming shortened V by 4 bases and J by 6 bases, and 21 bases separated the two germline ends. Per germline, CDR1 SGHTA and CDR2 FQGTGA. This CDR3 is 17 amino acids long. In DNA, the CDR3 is TGTGCCAGCAGCTCGAGCACCCCCCGGCTAGACCCCGGGGAGCTGTTTTTT. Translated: CASSSSTPRLDPGELFF.

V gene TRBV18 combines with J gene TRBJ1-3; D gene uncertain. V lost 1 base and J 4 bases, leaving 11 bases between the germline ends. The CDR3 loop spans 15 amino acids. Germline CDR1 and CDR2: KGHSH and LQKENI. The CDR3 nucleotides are TGTGCCAGCTCACCACAACCCGTTCACGGAAACACCATATATTTT. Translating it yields CASSPQPVHGNTIYF.

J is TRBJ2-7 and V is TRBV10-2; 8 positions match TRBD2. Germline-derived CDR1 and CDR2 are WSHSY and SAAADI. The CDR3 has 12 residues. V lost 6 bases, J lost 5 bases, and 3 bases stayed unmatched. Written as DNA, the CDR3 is TGCGCCAGCAGGGGACTAGTCCACGAGCAGTACTTC. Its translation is CASRGLVHEQYF.

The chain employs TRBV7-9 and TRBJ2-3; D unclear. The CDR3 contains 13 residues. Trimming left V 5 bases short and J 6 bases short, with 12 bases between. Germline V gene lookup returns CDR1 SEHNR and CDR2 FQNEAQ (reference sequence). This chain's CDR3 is CASSDPVRDTQYF. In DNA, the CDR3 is TGTGCCAGCAGCGACCCGGTAAGGGATACGCAGTATTTT. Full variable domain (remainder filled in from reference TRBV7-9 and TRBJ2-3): DTGVSQNPRHKITKRGQNVTFRCDPISEHNRLYWYRQTLGQGPEFLTYFQNEAQLEKSRLLSDRFSAERPKGSFSTLEIQRTEQGDSAMYLCASSDPVRDTQYFGPGTRLTVL.

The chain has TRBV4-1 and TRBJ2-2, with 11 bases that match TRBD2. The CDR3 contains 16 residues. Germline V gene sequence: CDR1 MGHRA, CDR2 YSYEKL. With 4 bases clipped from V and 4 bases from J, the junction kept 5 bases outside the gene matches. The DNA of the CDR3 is TGCGCCAGCAGCCCCTACGGGACTAGCGGCACCGGGGAGCTGTTTTTT. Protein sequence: CASSPYGTSGTGELFF.

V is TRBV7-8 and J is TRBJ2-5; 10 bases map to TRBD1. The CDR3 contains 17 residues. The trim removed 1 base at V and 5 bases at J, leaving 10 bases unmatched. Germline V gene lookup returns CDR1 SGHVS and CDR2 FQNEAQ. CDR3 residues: CASSLDRLKDRGETQYF. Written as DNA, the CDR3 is TGTGCCAGCAGCTTAGATCGGCTGAAGGACAGGGGGGAGACCCAGTACTTC. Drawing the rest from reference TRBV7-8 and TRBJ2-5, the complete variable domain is GAGVSQSPRYKVAKRGQDVALRCDPISGHVSLFWYQQALGQGPEFLTYFQNEAQLDKSGLPSDRFFAERPEGSVSTLKIQRTQQEDSAVYLCASSLDRLKDRGETQYFGPGTRLLVL.

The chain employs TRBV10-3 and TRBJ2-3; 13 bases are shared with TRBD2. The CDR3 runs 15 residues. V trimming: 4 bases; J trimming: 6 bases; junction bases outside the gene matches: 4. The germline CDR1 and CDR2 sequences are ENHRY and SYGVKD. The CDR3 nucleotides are TGTGCCATCAGTGGGACTAGCGGGAGTGAGGATACGCAGTATTTT. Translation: CAISGTSGSEDTQYF.

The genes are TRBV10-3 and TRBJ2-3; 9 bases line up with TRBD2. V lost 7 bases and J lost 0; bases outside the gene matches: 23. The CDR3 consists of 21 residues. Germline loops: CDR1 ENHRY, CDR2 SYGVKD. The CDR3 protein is CAITASVVAGGPKLSTDTQYF. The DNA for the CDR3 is TGTGCCATCACCGCCTCTGTGGTCGCGGGAGGGCCTAAGCTAAGCACAGATACGCAGTATTTT.

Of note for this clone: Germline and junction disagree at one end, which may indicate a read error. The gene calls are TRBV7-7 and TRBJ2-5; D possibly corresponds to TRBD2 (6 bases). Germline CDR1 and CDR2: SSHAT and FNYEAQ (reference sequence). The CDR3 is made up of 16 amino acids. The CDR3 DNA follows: TGTGCTAGCAGCCGACTGACGGGACTCGAAAAGAGGACCCAGTACTTC. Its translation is CASSRLTGLEKRTQYF.

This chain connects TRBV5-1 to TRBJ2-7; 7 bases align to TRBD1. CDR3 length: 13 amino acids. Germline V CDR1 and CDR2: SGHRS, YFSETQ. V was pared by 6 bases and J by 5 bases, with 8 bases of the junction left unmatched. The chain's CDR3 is CASNKGAFDEQYF. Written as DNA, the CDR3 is TGCGCCAGCAACAAGGGGGCGTTCGACGAGCAGTACTTC.

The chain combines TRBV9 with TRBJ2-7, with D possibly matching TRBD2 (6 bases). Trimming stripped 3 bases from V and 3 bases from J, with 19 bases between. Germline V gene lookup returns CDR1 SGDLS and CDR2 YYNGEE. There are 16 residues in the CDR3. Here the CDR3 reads CASSANGRDPSYEQYF. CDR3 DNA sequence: TGTGCCAGCAGCGCGAACGGGCGGGACCCAAGCTACGAGCAGTACTTC.

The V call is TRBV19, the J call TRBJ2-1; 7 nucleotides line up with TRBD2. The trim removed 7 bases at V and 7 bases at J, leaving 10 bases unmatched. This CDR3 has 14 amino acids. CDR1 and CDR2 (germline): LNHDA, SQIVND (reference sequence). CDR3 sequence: CASTYGGRDNEQFF. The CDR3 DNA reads TGTGCCAGTACATACGGCGGGAGAGATAATGAGCAGTTCTTC.

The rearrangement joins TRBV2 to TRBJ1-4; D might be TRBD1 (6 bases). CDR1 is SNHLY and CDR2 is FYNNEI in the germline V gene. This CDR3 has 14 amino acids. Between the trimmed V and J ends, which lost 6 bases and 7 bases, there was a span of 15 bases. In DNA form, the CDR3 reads TGTGCCAGCAGGGTGGACAGCGGCCCTGAAAAACTGTTTTTT. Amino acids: CASRVDSGPEKLFF. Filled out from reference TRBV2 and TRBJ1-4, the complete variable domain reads EPEVTQTPSHQVTQMGQEVILRCVPISNHLYFYWYRQILGQKVEFLVSFYNNEISEKSEIFDDQFSVERPDGSNFTLKIRSTKLEDSAMYFCASRVDSGPEKLFFGSGTQLSVL.

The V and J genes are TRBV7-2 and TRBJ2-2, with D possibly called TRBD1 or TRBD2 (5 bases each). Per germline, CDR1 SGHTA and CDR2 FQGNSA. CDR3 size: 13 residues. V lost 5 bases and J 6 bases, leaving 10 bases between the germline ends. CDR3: CASSRDGAGELFF. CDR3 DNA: TGTGCCAGCAGCCGGGACGGGGCCGGGGAGCTGTTTTTT.

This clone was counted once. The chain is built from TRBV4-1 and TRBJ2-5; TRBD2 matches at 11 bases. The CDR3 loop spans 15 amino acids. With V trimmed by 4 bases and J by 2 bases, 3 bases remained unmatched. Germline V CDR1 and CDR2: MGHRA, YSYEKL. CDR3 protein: CASSPLAGGQETQYF. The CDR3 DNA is TGCGCCAGCAGCCCCTTAGCGGGGGGGCAAGAGACCCAGTACTTC.

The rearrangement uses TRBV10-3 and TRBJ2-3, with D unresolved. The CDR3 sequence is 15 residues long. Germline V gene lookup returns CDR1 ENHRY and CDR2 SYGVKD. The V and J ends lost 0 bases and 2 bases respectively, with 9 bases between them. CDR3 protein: CAISESAQYTDTQYF. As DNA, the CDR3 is TGTGCCATCAGTGAGTCCGCACAGTACACAGATACGCAGTATTTT.

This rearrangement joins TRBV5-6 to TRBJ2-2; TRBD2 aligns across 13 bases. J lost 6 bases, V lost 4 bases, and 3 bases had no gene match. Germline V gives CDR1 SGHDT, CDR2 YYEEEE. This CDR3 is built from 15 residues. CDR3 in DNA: TGTGCCAGCAGCCAACTAGCGGGAGGGCCCGGGGAGCTGTTTTTT. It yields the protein CASSQLAGGPGELFF.

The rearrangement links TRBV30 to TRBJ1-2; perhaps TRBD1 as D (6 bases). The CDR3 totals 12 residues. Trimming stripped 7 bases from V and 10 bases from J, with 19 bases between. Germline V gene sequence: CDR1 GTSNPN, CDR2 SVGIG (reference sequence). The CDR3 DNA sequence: TGTGCCTCGTCAAAGGGGGGGCCCGTCTACACCTTC. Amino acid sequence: CASSKGGPVYTF.

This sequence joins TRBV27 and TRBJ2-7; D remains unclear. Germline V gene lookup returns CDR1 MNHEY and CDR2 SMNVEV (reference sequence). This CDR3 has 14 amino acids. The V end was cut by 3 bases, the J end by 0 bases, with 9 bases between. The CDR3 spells CASSFYRNSYEQYF. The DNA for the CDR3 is TGTGCCAGCAGTTTTTATCGTAACTCCTACGAGCAGTACTTC.

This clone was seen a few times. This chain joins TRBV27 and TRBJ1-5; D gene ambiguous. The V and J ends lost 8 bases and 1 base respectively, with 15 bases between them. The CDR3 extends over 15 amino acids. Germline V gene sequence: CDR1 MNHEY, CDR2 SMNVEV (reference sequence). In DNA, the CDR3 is TGTGCCAGCGCTGCGGACGGCGGGAGCAATCAGCCCCAGCATTTT. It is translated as CASAADGGSNQPQHF.

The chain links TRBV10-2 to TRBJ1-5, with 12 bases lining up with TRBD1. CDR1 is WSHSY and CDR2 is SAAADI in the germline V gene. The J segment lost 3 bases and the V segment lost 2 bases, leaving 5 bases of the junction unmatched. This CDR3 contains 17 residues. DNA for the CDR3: TGCGCCAGCAGTGAGACGGGACAGGGGGCCCTCAATCAGCCCCAGCATTTT. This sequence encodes CASSETGQGALNQPQHF.

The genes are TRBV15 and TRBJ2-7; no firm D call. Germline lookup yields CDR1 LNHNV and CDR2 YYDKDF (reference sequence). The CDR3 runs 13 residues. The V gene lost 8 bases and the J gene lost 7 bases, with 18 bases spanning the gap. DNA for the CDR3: TGTGCCACCTCAGGCCCCCGAAATCAGGAGCAGTACTTC. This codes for CATSGPRNQEQYF. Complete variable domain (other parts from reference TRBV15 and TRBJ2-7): DAMVIQNPRYQVTQFGKPVTLSCSQTLNHNVMYWYQQKSSQAPKLLFHYYDKDFNNEADTPDNFQSRRPNTSFCFLDIRSPGLGDTAMYLCATSGPRNQEQYFGPGTRLTVT.

CDR3 sequence (DNA): TGTGCCAGCTCACGAGGGAATACGCAGTATTTT. This gives the protein CASSRGNTQYF. The chain is built from TRBV18 and TRBJ2-3, with D possibly matching TRBD2 (5 bases). CDR1 KGHSH and CDR2 LQKENI come from the germline V gene. Trimming removed 4 bases at V and 7 bases at J, with 6 bases between. The CDR3 is 11 residues long.

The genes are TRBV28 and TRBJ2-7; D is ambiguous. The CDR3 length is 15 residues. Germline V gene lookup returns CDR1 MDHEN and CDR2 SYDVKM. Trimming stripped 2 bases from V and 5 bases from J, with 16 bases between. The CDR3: CASSLARAGGDEQYF. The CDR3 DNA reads TGTGCCAGCAGTTTAGCCCGGGCAGGCGGCGACGAGCAGTACTTC.

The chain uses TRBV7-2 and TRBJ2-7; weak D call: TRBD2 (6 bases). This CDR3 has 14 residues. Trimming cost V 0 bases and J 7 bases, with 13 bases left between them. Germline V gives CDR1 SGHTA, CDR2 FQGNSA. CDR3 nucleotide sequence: TGTGCCAGCAGCTTAGCGGGAGGCACGGGAGAGCAGTACTTC. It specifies CASSLAGGTGEQYF. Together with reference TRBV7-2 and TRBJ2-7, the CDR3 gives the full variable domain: GAGVSQSPSNKVTEKGKDVELRCDPISGHTALYWYRQSLGQGLEFLIYFQGNSAPDKSGLPSDRFSAERTGGSVSTLTIQRTQQEDSAVYLCASSLAGGTGEQYFGPGTRLTVT.

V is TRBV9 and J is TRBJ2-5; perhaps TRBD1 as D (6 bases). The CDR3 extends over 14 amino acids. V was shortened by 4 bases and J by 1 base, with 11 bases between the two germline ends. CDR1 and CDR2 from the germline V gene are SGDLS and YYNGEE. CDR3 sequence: CASSTGQIQETQYF. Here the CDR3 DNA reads TGTGCCAGCAGCACTGGACAGATCCAAGAGACCCAGTACTTC.

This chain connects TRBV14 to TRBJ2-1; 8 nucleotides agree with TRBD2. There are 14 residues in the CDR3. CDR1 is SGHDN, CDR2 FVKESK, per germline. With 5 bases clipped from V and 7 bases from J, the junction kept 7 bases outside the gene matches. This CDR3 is CASSEIAGWNEQFF. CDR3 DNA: TGTGCCAGCAGCGAGATAGCGGGGTGGAATGAGCAGTTCTTC.